The clone carrying this T cell receptor beta chain showed up just a few times. Using a J-beta primer mix together with a sample-barcoded 5' primer, a second PCR was run for roughly 6 to 11 cycles. TCRdb redid the calling of the 5' RACE reads with MiXCR, one entry per CDR3 protein. The sample consists of 580,000 or so distinct CDR3 sequences, around 48% of them appearing once. Deletions cut 3 bases from V and 11 bases from J, with 19 bases between. Germline V gene lookup returns CDR1 SQVTM and CDR2 ANQGSEA. The CDR3 runs 13 residues. The sample originates from a study of blood T cells in healthy people across ages.

Source material: blood. V and J are TRBV29-1 and TRBJ2-5; D possibly uses TRBD1 or TRBD2 (5 bases each). This clonotype was sampled from an elderly man in good health. The CDR3: CSVDPGRWGEQYF. In DNA, the CDR3 is TGCAGCGTTGACCCGGGACGTTGGGGAGAGCAGTACTTC.